This TCR beta chain was observed in a study of beta chain features in type 1 diabetes. Every bit of the isolated RNA underwent reverse transcription, so sequencing read expressed TCRB transcripts. Here immunoSEQ multiplex PCR was the method, and the copy in TCRdb shows in-frame clones only, minus some. This sample has 220,000 or so clones, with 68% found just once. V lost 6 bases and J 0 bases, leaving 9 bases between the germline ends. The CDR3 covers 13 residues. The germline CDR1 and CDR2 sequences are SGHVS and FQNEAQ. Study-wide results and caveats: All four CD4+ subsets from Type 1 diabetes patients carried moderately but significantly shorter TCRB CDR3s.

Averaging around 120 mL, one heparinised blood draw came from each individual donor. Cells sorted by CD45RO/CCR7/CD25/CD127/CD95/CD27 comprised CD4+ naive, central memory, regulatory and stem cell-like memory cells. This clone was found a few times. Its matching antigen is unknown. The material sequenced was naive CD4+ T cells from blood. This clonotype was sampled from a man aged 25-45 years in good health. This chain links TRBV7-8 with TRBJ2-7; D not resolved. The CDR3 protein is CASRAASSYEQYF. The CDR3 DNA follows: TGTGCCAGCAGAGCTGCGAGCTCCTACGAGCAGTACTTC.